These 9 T cell receptor beta chains share one sample of origin, sequenced in a study of blood T cell repertoires in COVID-19. TCRdb's table, derived via immunoSEQ multiplex PCR, lists solely in-frame clones and lacks some. The table has about 220,000 clones, 84% seen once. Sequenced material: peripheral blood. These receptors were taken from a man younger than 40 with active or convalescent COVID-19.

The V gene is TRBV5-5, the J gene TRBJ1-3, with D unresolved. Germline-derived CDR1 and CDR2 are SGHKS and YYEKEE (reference sequence). The germline V and J ends were trimmed by 1 base and 3 bases, with 11 bases remaining between them. The CDR3 is made up of 15 amino acids. The CDR3 nucleotides are TGTGCCAGCAGCTTGTGGGAGGGTATTGGAAACACCATATATTTT. Translating it yields CASSLWEGIGNTIYF.

The chain carries TRBV7-9 and TRBJ1-1, with 7 bases fitting TRBD1. The trim removed 5 bases at V and 2 bases at J, leaving 17 bases unmatched. Germline V CDR1 and CDR2: SEHNR, FQNEAQ (reference sequence). This CDR3 region has 18 residues. The CDR3 spells CASSAYWMKGQPNTEAFF. The CDR3 coding sequence is TGTGCCAGCAGCGCGTATTGGATGAAGGGACAGCCTAACACTGAAGCTTTCTTT.

A single count supports this clone. This sequence joins TRBV7-2 and TRBJ2-2; D is possibly TRBD1 (6 bases). With 4 bases removed from V and 6 bases from J, the gap between germline ends came to 15 bases. Germline V CDR1 and CDR2: SGHTA, FQGNSA. This CDR3 is 15 amino acids long. CDR3 in DNA: TGTGCCAGCAGCTCAAGGGGGTCTCAGTCCGGGGAGCTGTTTTTT. Amino acids: CASSSRGSQSGELFF.

The J gene is TRBJ1-2, the V gene TRBV9; 7 bases map to TRBD1. CDR3 size: 19 residues. The J segment lost 5 bases and the V segment lost 1 base, leaving 20 bases of the junction unmatched. The germline V gene has CDR1 SGDLS and CDR2 YYNGEE. CDR3 residues: CASSVRGSPSGTVLYGYTF. The CDR3 DNA sequence: TGTGCCAGCAGCGTAAGGGGATCCCCGTCCGGGACAGTTCTATATGGCTACACCTTC.

The rearrangement joins TRBV30 to TRBJ2-3; D is unclear. The CDR3 consists of 15 residues. Germline values: CDR1 GTSNPN, CDR2 SVGIG (reference sequence). The V gene lost 2 bases and the J gene lost 6 bases, with 18 bases spanning the gap. The CDR3 loop is CAWSTRRVPSDTQYF. In nucleotides, the CDR3 is TGTGCCTGGAGTACCCGGAGAGTCCCCTCGGATACGCAGTATTTT.

The J gene is TRBJ2-7, the V gene TRBV19; a possible D gene is TRBD2 (5 bases). The CDR3 runs 13 residues. Germline lookup yields CDR1 LNHDA and CDR2 SQIVND (reference sequence). V was shortened by 10 bases and J by 3 bases, with 16 bases between the two germline ends. CDR3 nucleotides: TGTGCCACCAGACTCTTCCGGGGCTACGAGCAGTACTTC. Its protein is CATRLFRGYEQYF.

V usage is TRBV23-1 and J usage is TRBJ1-5; 7 bases align to TRBD1. TRBV23-1 is labeled an ORF, and its function is uncertain. Germline trimming cut 7 bases from V and 3 bases from J; bases unmatched to any gene: 6. This CDR3 comprises 14 residues. Written as DNA, the CDR3 is TGCGCCAGCACCTCGGACAGGCCCAATCAGCCCCAGCATTTT. Translation: CASTSDRPNQPQHF.

V usage is TRBV5-5 and J usage is TRBJ1-1, with D uncertain. The CDR3 is 16 residues long. The germline CDR1 and CDR2 sequences are SGHKS and YYEKEE (reference sequence). The V and J ends lost 4 bases and 0 bases respectively, with 16 bases between them. For the CDR3, the DNA is TGTGCCAGCAGCCCGTTTGCGGGCCGTTTGAACACTGAAGCTTTCTTT. Amino acids: CASSPFAGRLNTEAFF. Variable domain in full (rest from reference TRBV5-5 and TRBJ1-1): DAGVTQSPTHLIKTRGQQVTLRCSPISGHKSVSWYQQVLGQGPQFIFQYYEKEERGRGNFPDRFSARQFPNYSSELNVNALLLGDSALYLCASSPFAGRLNTEAFFGQGTRLTVV.

V is TRBV28 and J is TRBJ1-2; D not resolved. The CDR3 consists of 14 residues. Germline loops: CDR1 MDHEN, CDR2 SYDVKM. The ends were cut back, 7 bases at V and 3 bases at J, with 15 bases in the middle. The CDR3 spells CASTPSAGHYGYTF. Here the CDR3 DNA reads TGTGCCAGCACCCCCTCGGCAGGCCACTATGGCTACACCTTC.